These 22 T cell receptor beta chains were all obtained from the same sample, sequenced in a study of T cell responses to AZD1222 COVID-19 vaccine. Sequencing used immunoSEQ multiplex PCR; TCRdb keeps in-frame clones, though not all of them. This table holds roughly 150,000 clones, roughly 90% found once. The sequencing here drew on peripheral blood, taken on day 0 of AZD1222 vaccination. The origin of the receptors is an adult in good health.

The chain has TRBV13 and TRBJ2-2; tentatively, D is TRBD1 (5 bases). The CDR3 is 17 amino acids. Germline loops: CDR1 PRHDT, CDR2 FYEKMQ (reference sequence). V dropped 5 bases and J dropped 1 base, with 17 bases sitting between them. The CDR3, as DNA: TGTGCCAGCAGCCCCCCCCAGGGAACCTTGAACACCGGGGAGCTGTTTTTT. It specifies CASSPPQGTLNTGELFF. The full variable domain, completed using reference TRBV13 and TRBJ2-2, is AAGVIQSPRHLIKEKRETATLKCYPIPRHDTVYWYQQGPGQDPQFLISFYEKMQSDKGSIPDRFSAQQFSDYHSELNMSSLELGDSALYFCASSPPQGTLNTGELFFGEGSRLTVL.

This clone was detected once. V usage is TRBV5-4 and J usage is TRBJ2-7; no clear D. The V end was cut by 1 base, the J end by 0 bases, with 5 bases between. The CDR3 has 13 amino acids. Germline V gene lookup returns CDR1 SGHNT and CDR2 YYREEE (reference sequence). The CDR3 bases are TGTGCCAGCAGCTTGCGCAACTCCTACGAGCAGTACTTC. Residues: CASSLRNSYEQYF. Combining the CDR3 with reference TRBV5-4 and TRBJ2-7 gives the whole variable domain ETGVTQSPTHLIKTRGQQVTLRCSSQSGHNTVSWYQQALGQGPQFIFQYYREEENGRGNFPPRFSGLQFPNYSSELNVNALELDDSALYLCASSLRNSYEQYFGPGTRLTVT.

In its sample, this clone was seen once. This chain's CDR3 is CASLHRQGATGTEAFF. As DNA, the CDR3 is TGTGCCAGCTTGCACAGACAGGGGGCTACTGGCACTGAAGCTTTCTTT. The gene calls are TRBV18 and TRBJ1-1; 10 bases fit TRBD1. The CDR3 is 16 residues long. The germline gives CDR1 KGHSH, CDR2 LQKENI. Trimming at V came to 7 bases and at J to 4 bases, leaving 12 bases not matched to a gene.

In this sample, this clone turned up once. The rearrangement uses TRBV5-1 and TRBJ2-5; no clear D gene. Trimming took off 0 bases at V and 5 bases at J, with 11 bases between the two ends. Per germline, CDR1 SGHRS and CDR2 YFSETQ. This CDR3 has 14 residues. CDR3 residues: CASSLAGTRETQYF. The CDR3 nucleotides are TGCGCCAGCAGCTTGGCCGGTACCCGGGAGACCCAGTACTTC. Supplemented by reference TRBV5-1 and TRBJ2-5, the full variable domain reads KAGVTQTPRYLIKTRGQQVTLSCSPISGHRSVSWYQQTPGQGLQFLFEYFSETQRNKGNFPGRFSGRQFSNSRSEMNVSTLELGDSALYLCASSLAGTRETQYFGPGTRLLVL.

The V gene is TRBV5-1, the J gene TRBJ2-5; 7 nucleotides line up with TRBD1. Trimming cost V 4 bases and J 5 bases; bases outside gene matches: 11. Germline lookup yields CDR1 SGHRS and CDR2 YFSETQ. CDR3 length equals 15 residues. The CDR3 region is CASSPRAGGTETQYF. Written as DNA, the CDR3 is TGCGCCAGCAGCCCCAGGGCAGGGGGTACGGAGACCCAGTACTTC.

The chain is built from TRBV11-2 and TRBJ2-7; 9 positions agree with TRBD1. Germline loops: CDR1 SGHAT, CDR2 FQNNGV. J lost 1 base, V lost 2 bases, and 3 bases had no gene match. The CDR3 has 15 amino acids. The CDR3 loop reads CASSLWGTGSYEQYF. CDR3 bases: TGTGCCAGCAGCTTATGGGGGACAGGGTCCTACGAGCAGTACTTC.

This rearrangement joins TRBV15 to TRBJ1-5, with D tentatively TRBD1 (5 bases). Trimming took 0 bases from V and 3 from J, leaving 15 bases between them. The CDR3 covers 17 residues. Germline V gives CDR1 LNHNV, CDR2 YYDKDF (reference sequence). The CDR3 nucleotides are TGTGCCACCAGCAGAGATCCCAGAGACAGTTCCAATCAGCCCCAGCATTTT. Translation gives CATSRDPRDSSNQPQHF.

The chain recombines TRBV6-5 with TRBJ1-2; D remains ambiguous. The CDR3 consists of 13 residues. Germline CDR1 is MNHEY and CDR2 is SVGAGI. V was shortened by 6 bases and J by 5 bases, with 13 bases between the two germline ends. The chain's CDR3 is CASSLISRYGYTF. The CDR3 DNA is TGTGCCAGCAGCTTGATCTCTAGGTATGGCTACACCTTC.

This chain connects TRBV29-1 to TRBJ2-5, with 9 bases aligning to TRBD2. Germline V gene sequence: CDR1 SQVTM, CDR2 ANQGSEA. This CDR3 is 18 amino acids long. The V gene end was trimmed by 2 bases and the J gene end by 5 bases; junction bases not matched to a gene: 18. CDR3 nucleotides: TGCAGCGTTGAAATCCAGGGCGGAGGACTAGCGTTATGGGAGACCCAGTACTTC. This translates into CSVEIQGGGLALWETQYF.

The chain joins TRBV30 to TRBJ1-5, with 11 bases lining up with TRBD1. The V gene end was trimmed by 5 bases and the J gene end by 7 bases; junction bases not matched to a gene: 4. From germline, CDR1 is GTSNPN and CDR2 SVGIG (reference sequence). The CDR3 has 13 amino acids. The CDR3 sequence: CAWGQGALQPQHF. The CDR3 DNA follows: TGTGCCTGGGGACAGGGGGCTTTGCAGCCCCAGCATTTT.

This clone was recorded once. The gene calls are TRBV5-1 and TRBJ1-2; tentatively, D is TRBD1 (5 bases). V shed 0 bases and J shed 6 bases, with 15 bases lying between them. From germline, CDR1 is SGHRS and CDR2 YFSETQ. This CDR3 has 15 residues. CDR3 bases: TGCGCCAGCAGCTTGGGGCACGCTAGAGGGGATGGCTACACCTTC. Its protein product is CASSLGHARGDGYTF.

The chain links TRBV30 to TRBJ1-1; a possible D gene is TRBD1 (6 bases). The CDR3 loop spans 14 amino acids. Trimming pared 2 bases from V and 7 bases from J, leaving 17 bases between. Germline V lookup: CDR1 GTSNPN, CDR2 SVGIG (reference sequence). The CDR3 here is CAWSPDLQGSEAFF. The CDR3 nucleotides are TGTGCCTGGAGTCCTGATCTCCAGGGGAGTGAAGCTTTCTTT.

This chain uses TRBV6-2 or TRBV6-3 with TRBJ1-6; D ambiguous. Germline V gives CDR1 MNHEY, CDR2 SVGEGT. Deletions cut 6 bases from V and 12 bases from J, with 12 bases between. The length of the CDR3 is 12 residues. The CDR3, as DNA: TGTGCCAGCAGCCGCGACGGAGAACCCCTCCACTTT. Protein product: CASSRDGEPLHF.

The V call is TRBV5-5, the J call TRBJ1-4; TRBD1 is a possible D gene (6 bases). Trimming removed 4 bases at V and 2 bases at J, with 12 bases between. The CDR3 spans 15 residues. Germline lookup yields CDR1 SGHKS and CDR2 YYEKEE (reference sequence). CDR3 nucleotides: TGTGCCAGCAGCCTTGGGGGCGCGACTAATGAAAAACTGTTTTTT. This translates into CASSLGGATNEKLFF. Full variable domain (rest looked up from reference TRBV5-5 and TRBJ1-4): DAGVTQSPTHLIKTRGQQVTLRCSPISGHKSVSWYQQVLGQGPQFIFQYYEKEERGRGNFPDRFSARQFPNYSSELNVNALLLGDSALYLCASSLGGATNEKLFFGSGTQLSVL.

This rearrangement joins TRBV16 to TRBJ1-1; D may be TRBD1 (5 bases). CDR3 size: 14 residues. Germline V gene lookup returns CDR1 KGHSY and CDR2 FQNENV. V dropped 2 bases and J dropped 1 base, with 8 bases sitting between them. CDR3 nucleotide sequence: TGTGCCAGCAGCCAACAGGGAGGGAACACTGAAGCTTTCTTT. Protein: CASSQQGGNTEAFF.

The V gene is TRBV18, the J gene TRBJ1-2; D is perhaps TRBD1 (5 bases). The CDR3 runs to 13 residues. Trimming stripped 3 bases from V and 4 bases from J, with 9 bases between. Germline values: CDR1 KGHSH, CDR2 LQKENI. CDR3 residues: CASSPRRVYGYTF. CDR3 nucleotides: TGTGCCAGCTCACCCCGCAGGGTCTATGGCTACACCTTC.

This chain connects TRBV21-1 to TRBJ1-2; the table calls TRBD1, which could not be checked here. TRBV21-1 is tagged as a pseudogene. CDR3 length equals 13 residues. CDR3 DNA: TGTGCCAGCACCCTTAAGGGGGCCCATGGCTACACCTTC. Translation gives CASTLKGAHGYTF.

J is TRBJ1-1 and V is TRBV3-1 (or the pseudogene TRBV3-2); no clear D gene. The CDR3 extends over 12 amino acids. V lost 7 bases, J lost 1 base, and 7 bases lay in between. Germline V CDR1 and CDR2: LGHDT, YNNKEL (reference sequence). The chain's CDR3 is CASTQGNTEAFF. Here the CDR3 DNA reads TGTGCCAGCACGCAAGGGAACACTGAAGCTTTCTTT.

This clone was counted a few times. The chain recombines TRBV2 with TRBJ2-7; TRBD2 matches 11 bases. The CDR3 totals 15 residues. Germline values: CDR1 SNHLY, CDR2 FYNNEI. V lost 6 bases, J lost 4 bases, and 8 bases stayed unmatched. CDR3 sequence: CASSLTSGSLYEQYF. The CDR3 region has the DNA TGTGCCAGCAGCCTAACTAGCGGGAGCTTGTACGAGCAGTACTTC.

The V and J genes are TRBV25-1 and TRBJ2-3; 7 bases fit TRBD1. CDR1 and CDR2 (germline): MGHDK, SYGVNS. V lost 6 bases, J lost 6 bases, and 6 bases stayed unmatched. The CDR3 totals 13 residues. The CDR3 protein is CASSRGQIDTQYF. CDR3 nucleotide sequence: TGTGCCAGCAGCCGGGGACAGATTGATACGCAGTATTTT.

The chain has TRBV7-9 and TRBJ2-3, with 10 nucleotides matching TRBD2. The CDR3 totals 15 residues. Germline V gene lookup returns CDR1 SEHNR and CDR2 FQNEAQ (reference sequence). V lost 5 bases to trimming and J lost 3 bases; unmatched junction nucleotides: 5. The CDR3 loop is CASSPPGLATDTQYF. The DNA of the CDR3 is TGTGCCAGCAGCCCACCGGGACTAGCGACAGATACGCAGTATTTT.

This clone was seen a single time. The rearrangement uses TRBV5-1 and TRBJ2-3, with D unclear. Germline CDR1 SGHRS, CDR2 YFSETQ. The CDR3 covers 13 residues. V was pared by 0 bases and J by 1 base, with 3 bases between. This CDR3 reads CASSLGRTDTQYF. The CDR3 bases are TGCGCCAGCAGCTTGGGACGCACAGATACGCAGTATTTT. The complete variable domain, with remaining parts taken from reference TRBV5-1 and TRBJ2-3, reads KAGVTQTPRYLIKTRGQQVTLSCSPISGHRSVSWYQQTPGQGLQFLFEYFSETQRNKGNFPGRFSGRQFSNSRSEMNVSTLELGDSALYLCASSLGRTDTQYFGPGTRLTVL.